The clone carrying this T cell receptor (beta chain) is a singleton in its sample. This sample stems from a study of blood T cell repertoires in COVID-19. Study-wide background: Sites across the United States, Italy and Spain contributed samples from acute and convalescent COVID-19. PBMCs, B-cell-depleted T cells, or T cells provided the cDNA or gDNA that made up the material.

Patients of the Seattle cohort, enrolled during active infection, were followed longitudinally. In the original analysis: Reference gene primers were amplified, and this amplification served to estimate nucleated cell counts. Sequencing was performed with immunoSEQ multiplex PCR; in TCRdb, only in-frame clones are kept and a portion is missing. V and J calls and clone size are given by that table; D and trimming were obtained from the DNA. The sample yields 300,000 to 400,000 clones, 88% seen once. Trimming at V came to 2 bases and at J to 9 bases, leaving 9 bases not matched to a gene. The CDR3 has 14 residues. Germline V lookup: CDR1 KGHSH, CDR2 LQKENI.

Source material: peripheral blood. The receptor was derived from a woman in her 70s with COVID-19, enrolled during active disease. The V and J genes are TRBV18 and TRBJ2-7; 8 bases map to TRBD1. In DNA, the CDR3 is TGTGCCAGCTCACCATCTGAAACAACAGGGGGGCAGTACTTC. Its protein product is CASSPSETTGGQYF.